Each of the 32 T cell receptor beta chains below was sequenced from the same sample in a study of identifying expanded T cells in peripheral blood. Sequenced by immunoSEQ multiplex PCR; TCRdb stores in-frame clones only, minus some. The sample lists approximately 120,000 clones; around four fifths were seen once. The sequenced sample was blood. All receptors derive from a person between 18 and 70 years old in good health.

The V gene is TRBV7-9, the J gene TRBJ1-5; D remains ambiguous. V lost 2 bases, J lost 0 bases, and 5 bases lay in between. Germline values: CDR1 SEHNR, CDR2 FQNEAQ (reference sequence). The CDR3 sequence is 14 residues long. CDR3 residues: CASSLFNSNQPQHF. As DNA, the CDR3 is TGTGCCAGCAGCTTATTTAATAGCAATCAGCCCCAGCATTTT. The entire variable domain, with the rest obtained from reference TRBV7-9 and TRBJ1-5, is as follows: DTGVSQNPRHKITKRGQNVTFRCDPISEHNRLYWYRQTLGQGPEFLTYFQNEAQLEKSRLLSDRFSAERPKGSFSTLEIQRTEQGDSAMYLCASSLFNSNQPQHFGDGTRLSIL.

The chain has TRBV19 and TRBJ1-5, with D perhaps TRBD1 (5 bases). The ends were cut back, 7 bases at V and 5 bases at J, with 18 bases in the middle. The CDR3 contains 15 residues. Per germline, CDR1 LNHDA and CDR2 SQIVND (reference sequence). CDR3 sequence (DNA): TGTGCCAGTATTGGCCGGGGGAATCAGTATCAGCCCCAGCATTTT. Translated, it gives CASIGRGNQYQPQHF.

This sequence joins TRBV11-3 and TRBJ2-3, with 7 bases lining up with TRBD2. Losses at the gene ends were 0 bases for V and 1 base for J; bases not matched to a gene: 1. Germline assignment: CDR1 SGHNT and CDR2 YENEEA. The CDR3 contains 15 residues. CDR3 in amino acids: CASSLDRGGTDTQYF. CDR3 DNA: TGTGCCAGCAGCTTAGATCGGGGGGGCACAGATACGCAGTATTTT.

This chain uses TRBV9 with TRBJ1-2; D not resolved. The CDR3 contains 11 residues. V was pared by 3 bases and J by 8 bases, with 8 bases between. The V gene's germline CDR1 is SGDLS and CDR2 YYNGEE. CDR3 in amino acids: CASSGPRGYTF. CDR3 coding DNA: TGTGCCAGCAGCGGCCCACGGGGCTACACCTTC.

V usage is TRBV19 and J usage is TRBJ2-1; no firm D call. The length of the CDR3 is 16 residues. V lost 1 base, J lost 2 bases, and 12 bases lay in between. The germline CDR1 and CDR2 sequences are LNHDA and SQIVND (reference sequence). In DNA form, the CDR3 reads TGTGCCAGTAGTATAGTGACCGGGCGGACCTACAATGAGCAGTTCTTC. The encoded protein is CASSIVTGRTYNEQFF.

The chain employs TRBV30 and TRBJ1-4; 7 bases are shared with TRBD1. The CDR3 totals 12 residues. V lost 4 bases, J lost 5 bases, and 1 base stayed unmatched. The germline V gene has CDR1 GTSNPN and CDR2 SVGIG (reference sequence). Here the CDR3 DNA reads TGTGCCTGGAACAGGGGAAATGAAAAACTGTTTTTT. This translates into CAWNRGNEKLFF. Looking up the rest from reference TRBV30 and TRBJ1-4 gives the full variable domain: SQTIHQWPATLVQPVGSPLSLECTVEGTSNPNLYWYRQAAGRGLQLLFYSVGIGQISSEVPQNLSASRPQDRQFILSSKKLLLSDSGFYLCAWNRGNEKLFFGSGTQLSVL.

The gene calls are TRBV11-3 and TRBJ2-5; TRBD2 agrees at 7 bases. V was pared by 5 bases and J by 5 bases, with 11 bases of the junction left unmatched. The CDR3 spans 15 residues. The germline gives CDR1 SGHNT, CDR2 YENEEA. The CDR3 sequence: CASSGRTSKMETQYF. CDR3 nucleotide sequence: TGTGCCAGCAGCGGCCGGACTAGTAAAATGGAGACCCAGTACTTC.

This chain joins TRBV25-1 and TRBJ2-1; D unclear. The CDR3 extends over 14 amino acids. The germline V gene encodes CDR1 MGHDK and CDR2 SYGVNS. V lost 1 base to trimming and J lost 3 bases, with 7 bases between them. This chain's CDR3 is CASSESGIYNEQFF. The CDR3 DNA sequence: TGTGCCAGCAGTGAATCTGGAATCTACAATGAGCAGTTCTTC. Variable domain in full (rest from reference TRBV25-1 and TRBJ2-1): EADIYQTPRYLVIGTGKKITLECSQTMGHDKMYWYQQDPGMELHLIHYSYGVNSTEKGDLSSESTVSRIRTEHFPLTLESARPSHTSQYLCASSESGIYNEQFFGPGTRLTVL.

In its sample, this clone was seen once. The chain joins TRBV6-5 to TRBJ2-7; 8 bases match TRBD1. Trimming took 2 bases from V and 4 from J; bases not matched to a gene: 7. There are 15 residues in the CDR3. The germline gives CDR1 MNHEY, CDR2 SVGAGI. The DNA of the CDR3 is TGTGCCAGCAGTTACAGTGGCAGGGGGCCTTACGAGCAGTACTTC. Encoded protein: CASSYSGRGPYEQYF.

CDR3: CASSESGARAFF. In DNA form, the CDR3 reads TGTGCCAGCAGTGAAAGTGGGGCGCGAGCTTTCTTT. The chain recombines TRBV6-1 with TRBJ1-1; tentative D call: TRBD1 (5 bases). V was cut by 2 bases and J by 10 bases, with 11 bases left in between. CDR1 MNHNS and CDR2 SASEGT come from the germline V gene. The CDR3 length is 12 residues.

CDR3 sequence (DNA): TGCAGCGTTGTCTTAGGGGAGTACAACACTGAAGCTTTCTTT. Translating gives CSVVLGEYNTEAFF. The genes are TRBV29-1 and TRBJ1-1, with a weak D call TRBD1 (5 bases). Deletions cut 4 bases from V and 2 bases from J, with 14 bases between. Germline assignment: CDR1 SQVTM and CDR2 ANQGSEA. The CDR3 is 14 amino acids.

CDR3: CASNPQGANEAFF. CDR3 sequence (DNA): TGTGCCAGCAACCCACAGGGGGCCAATGAAGCTTTCTTT. The gene calls are TRBV7-2 and TRBJ1-1; 9 nucleotides agree with TRBD1. V gave up 7 bases and J gave up 7 bases; unmatched junction bases: 7. CDR1 is SGHTA and CDR2 is FQGNSA in the germline V gene. This CDR3 comprises 13 residues.

The CDR3 protein is CASSSVFGADSYEQYF. As DNA, the CDR3 is TGTGCCAGCAGCTCGGTATTCGGAGCGGATAGCTACGAGCAGTACTTC. This chain uses TRBV28 with TRBJ2-7, with a weak D call TRBD2 (5 bases). This CDR3 has 16 residues. Trimming stripped 6 bases from V and 3 bases from J, with 21 bases between. CDR1 and CDR2 (germline): MDHEN, SYDVKM.

V and J are TRBV5-1 and TRBJ1-3; D ambiguous. Germline V gene data show CDR1 as SGHRS and CDR2 as YFSETQ. The CDR3 contains 14 residues. With 2 bases removed from V and 1 base from J, the gap between germline ends came to 7 bases. The CDR3 loop is CASSFLDSGNTIYF. CDR3 nucleotides: TGCGCCAGCAGCTTTTTGGATTCTGGAAACACCATATATTTT.

This clone has just a few counts. The gene calls are TRBV11-3 and TRBJ2-3, with 9 bases identical to TRBD2. This CDR3 is 16 amino acids long. Germline trimming cut 2 bases from V and 2 bases from J; bases unmatched to any gene: 5. The germline gives CDR1 SGHNT, CDR2 YENEEA. CDR3 residues: CASSLRGGENTDTQYF. DNA for the CDR3: TGTGCCAGCAGCTTACGCGGGGGGGAAAACACAGATACGCAGTATTTT.

This clone was recorded only once. The V and J genes are TRBV6-5 and TRBJ1-5, with D maybe TRBD1 (5 bases). The germline V and J ends were trimmed by 0 bases and 6 bases, with 12 bases remaining between them. There are 15 residues in the CDR3. Germline V gene data show CDR1 as MNHEY and CDR2 as SVGAGI. Here the CDR3 reads CASSYSSQGSQPQHF. The DNA of the CDR3 is TGTGCCAGCAGTTACTCGAGCCAGGGAAGTCAGCCCCAGCATTTT.

The V and J genes are TRBV30 and TRBJ1-2; D is unclear. The V end lost 5 bases, the J end lost 8 bases, and 15 bases lay between the germline ends. The germline CDR1 and CDR2 sequences are GTSNPN and SVGIG (reference sequence). The CDR3 is 12 residues long. The CDR3 DNA reads TGTGCCTGGGACCCGGGCTGGGCGGGCTACACCTTC. It is translated as CAWDPGWAGYTF. Full variable domain (rest looked up from reference TRBV30 and TRBJ1-2): SQTIHQWPATLVQPVGSPLSLECTVEGTSNPNLYWYRQAAGRGLQLLFYSVGIGQISSEVPQNLSASRPQDRQFILSSKKLLLSDSGFYLCAWDPGWAGYTFGSGTRLTVV.

In DNA, the CDR3 is TGTGCCAGCAGCTTAGCAGGGAACTACTACGAGCAGTACTTC. As protein: CASSLAGNYYEQYF. The chain uses TRBV7-9 and TRBJ2-7; D is uncertain. CDR3 size: 14 residues. Germline assignment: CDR1 SEHNR and CDR2 FQNEAQ (reference sequence). V dropped 0 bases and J dropped 3 bases, with 9 bases sitting between them.

The CDR3 protein is CASSLRAPTEAFF. The CDR3 DNA follows: TGTGCCAGCAGCTTAAGGGCCCCCACTGAAGCTTTCTTT. V is TRBV11-2 and J is TRBJ1-1; D remains ambiguous. Between the trimmed V and J ends, which lost 2 bases and 4 bases, there was a span of 8 bases. There are 13 residues in the CDR3. The V gene's germline CDR1 is SGHAT and CDR2 FQNNGV.

This chain uses TRBV9 with TRBJ1-1; D may be TRBD1 (5 bases). V lost 0 bases to trimming and J lost 1 base, with 13 bases between them. Germline CDR1 reads SGDLS; CDR2 reads YYNGEE. This CDR3 has 16 amino acids. The chain's CDR3 is CASSVGVGQANTEAFF. CDR3 DNA sequence: TGTGCCAGCAGCGTAGGGGTGGGGCAGGCGAACACTGAAGCTTTCTTT.

This clone was detected once. The genes are TRBV7-9 and TRBJ2-3; tentatively, D is TRBD1 (5 bases). V lost 5 bases to trimming and J lost 0 bases, with 18 bases between them. The CDR3 contains 17 residues. Germline lookup yields CDR1 SEHNR and CDR2 FQNEAQ (reference sequence). CDR3 residues: CASSKITGTASTDTQYF. The CDR3 coding sequence is TGTGCCAGCAGCAAGATTACAGGAACAGCTAGCACAGATACGCAGTATTTT. The full variable domain, in which reference TRBV7-9 and TRBJ2-3 provide the parts outside the CDR3, is DTGVSQNPRHKITKRGQNVTFRCDPISEHNRLYWYRQTLGQGPEFLTYFQNEAQLEKSRLLSDRFSAERPKGSFSTLEIQRTEQGDSAMYLCASSKITGTASTDTQYFGPGTRLTVL.

The chain recombines TRBV11-3 with TRBJ2-7, with 7 bases matching TRBD1. J gave up 6 bases and V 3 bases, and 5 bases lay outside the gene matches. The CDR3 loop spans 13 amino acids. Germline V CDR1 and CDR2: SGHNT, YENEEA. For the CDR3, the DNA is TGTGCCAGCAGCTTGACAGGGTACGGCGAGCAGTACTTC. It yields the protein CASSLTGYGEQYF.

V and J are TRBV5-1 and TRBJ1-6; D is perhaps TRBD1 (5 bases). Trimming took off 4 bases at V and 5 bases at J, with 10 bases between the two ends. Germline-derived CDR1 and CDR2 are SGHRS and YFSETQ. This CDR3 contains 14 residues. CDR3: CASSGTGDNSPLHF. The CDR3 DNA is TGCGCCAGCAGCGGGACCGGAGATAATTCACCCCTCCACTTT.

V and J are TRBV4-3 and TRBJ1-2, with D perhaps TRBD1 (6 bases). Germline V gene data show CDR1 as LGHNA and CDR2 as YSLEER. The CDR3 consists of 15 residues. Trimming took off 1 base at V and 4 bases at J, with 13 bases between the two ends. In DNA form, the CDR3 reads TGCGCCAGCAGCCAAGGGTACAGGGACGGCTATGGCTACACCTTC. It encodes CASSQGYRDGYGYTF.

J is TRBJ1-2 and V is TRBV5-4; TRBD1 is a possible D gene (5 bases). V lost 2 bases, J lost 1 base, and 12 bases lay in between. This CDR3 contains 15 residues. Germline CDR1 SGHNT, CDR2 YYREEE (reference sequence). This CDR3 is CASSFSGPSNYGYTF. The CDR3 nucleotides are TGTGCCAGCAGCTTCTCAGGGCCTAGTAACTATGGCTACACCTTC.

V gene TRBV27 combines with J gene TRBJ2-3; D not certain. CDR3 size: 13 residues. The germline gives CDR1 MNHEY, CDR2 SMNVEV (reference sequence). V was pared by 2 bases and J by 0 bases, with 3 bases between. The CDR3 loop reads CASSLRSTDTQYF. DNA for the CDR3: TGTGCCAGCAGTTTAAGGAGCACAGATACGCAGTATTTT.

The chain links TRBV4-3 to TRBJ1-5; a possible D gene is TRBD1 (6 bases). The germline V and J ends were trimmed by 5 bases and 11 bases, with 16 bases remaining between them. Germline assignment: CDR1 LGHNA and CDR2 YSLEER. The CDR3 contains 13 residues. The CDR3 sequence: CASSGKHRVAQHF. The DNA of the CDR3 is TGCGCCAGCAGCGGCAAGCACAGGGTGGCCCAGCATTTT.

This clone was detected many times. The CDR3 DNA is TGCGCCAGCAGCCAAGAAAAGGGGGATTTGAACACTGAAGCTTTCTTT. This translates into CASSQEKGDLNTEAFF. The V and J genes are TRBV4-3 and TRBJ1-1; a possible D gene is TRBD1 (6 bases). V gave up 0 bases and J gave up 0 bases, with 11 bases separating them. The CDR3 is made up of 16 amino acids. The V gene's germline CDR1 is LGHNA and CDR2 YSLEER.

The chain combines TRBV4-3 with TRBJ2-7; D is perhaps TRBD1 or TRBD2 (6 bases each). Trimming took off 1 base at V and 3 bases at J, with 13 bases between the two ends. This CDR3 has 15 residues. The V gene's germline CDR1 is LGHNA and CDR2 YSLEER. CDR3 loop: CASSQVGGGFYEQYF. The CDR3 DNA sequence: TGCGCCAGCAGCCAAGTTGGAGGGGGATTCTACGAGCAGTACTTC.

The rearrangement uses TRBV6-1 and TRBJ2-1, with unresolved D. V was pared by 0 bases and J by 0 bases, with 12 bases between. This CDR3 has 17 amino acids. Germline-derived CDR1 and CDR2 are MNHNS and SASEGT. CDR3 sequence (DNA): TGTGCCAGCAGTGAAGCGGAAGGGTTCCGCTCCTACAATGAGCAGTTCTTC. Its translation: CASSEAEGFRSYNEQFF.

The gene calls are TRBV11-3 and TRBJ1-1; D is unclear. The V gene's germline CDR1 is SGHNT and CDR2 YENEEA. This CDR3 is 13 amino acids long. The ends were cut back, 3 bases at V and 1 base at J, with 6 bases in the middle. CDR3 residues: CASSLQQNTEAFF. For the CDR3, the DNA is TGTGCCAGCAGCTTGCAACAGAACACTGAAGCTTTCTTT.

V and J are TRBV12-5 and TRBJ1-5; TRBD1 is a possible D gene (6 bases). The CDR3 is 13 amino acids. V was clipped by 2 bases and J by 6 bases, with 8 bases between them. Looked up from germline, CDR1 is LGHNT and CDR2 is FRNRAP. The CDR3 DNA reads TGTGCTAGTGGTTTGACCAGGGGTCAGCCCCAGCATTTT. Translation gives CASGLTRGQPQHF.